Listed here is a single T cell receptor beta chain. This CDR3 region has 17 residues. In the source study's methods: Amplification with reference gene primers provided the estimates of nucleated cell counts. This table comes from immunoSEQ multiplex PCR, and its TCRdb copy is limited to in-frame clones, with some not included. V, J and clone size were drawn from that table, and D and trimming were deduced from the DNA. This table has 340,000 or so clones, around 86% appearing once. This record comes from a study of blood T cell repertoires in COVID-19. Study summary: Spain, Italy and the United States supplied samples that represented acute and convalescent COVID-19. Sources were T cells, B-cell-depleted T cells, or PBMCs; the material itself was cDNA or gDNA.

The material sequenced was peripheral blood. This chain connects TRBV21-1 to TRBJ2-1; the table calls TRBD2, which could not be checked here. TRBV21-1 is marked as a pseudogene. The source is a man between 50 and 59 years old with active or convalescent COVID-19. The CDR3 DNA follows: TGTGCCAGCAGCAAAGAATCAGCGGGGAGCTCCTACAATGAGCAGTTCTTC. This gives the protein CASSKESAGSSYNEQFF.